These 29 T cell receptor beta chains were sequenced from one sample in a study of tumor and adjacent non-tumor tissue in lung cancer. RNA was extracted from bulk tissue without any cell sorting. Distant lung tissue was collected more than 3 cm away from the tumor edge. TCRbeta libraries were built with three rounds of nested PCR, modified from ARM-PCR. TCRdb processed the multiplex PCR reads anew with MiXCR; each CDR3 protein has one entry. The table includes 90,000 to 100,000 distinct CDR3 sequences, 75% to 85% detected once. Sequencing was done on a sample of distant non-tumor lung tissue. All receptors derive from a man in his 60s with small cell lung cancer.

A note on this clonotype: One junction end disagrees with the germline gene, perhaps due to a read error. V is TRBV20-1 and J is TRBJ2-2, with a tentative D call TRBD2 (7 bases). The CDR3 has 14 amino acids. Germline V gives CDR1 DFQATT, CDR2 SNEGSKA (reference sequence). CDR3 residues: CSAPRGAEGGELFF. Written as DNA, the CDR3 is TGCAGTGCTCCTCGGGGGGCAGAGGGCGGGGAGCTATTTTTT.

About this clonotype itself: A clone one base away is much larger, so this may be a read error. The chain is built from TRBV7-9 and TRBJ1-6, with no clear D. The CDR3 has 14 amino acids. Germline loops: CDR1 SEHNR, CDR2 FQNEAQ (reference sequence). In DNA, the CDR3 is TGTACCAGCAGCGGGAGCTCCTATAATTCACCCCTCCACTTT. Its translation is CTSSGSSYNSPLHF.

This rearrangement joins TRBV29-1 to TRBJ1-2; D unresolved. The CDR3 is made up of 12 amino acids. Germline values: CDR1 SQVTM, CDR2 ANQGSEA. For the CDR3, the DNA is TGCAACGCTGAAGTGCAGACCTATGGCTACACCTTC. Protein sequence: CNAEVQTYGYTF.

The V and J genes are TRBV11-1 and TRBJ2-6; D ambiguous. Germline lookup yields CDR1 SGHAT and CDR2 FQDESV (reference sequence). Between the trimmed V and J ends, which lost 5 bases and 4 bases, there was a span of 12 bases. This CDR3 is built from 15 residues. The CDR3 region has the DNA TGTGCCAGCAGCCTAGTGTATTCCGGGGCCAACGTCCTGACTTTC. Protein: CASSLVYSGANVLTF.

A remark on this clonotype: Its ends do not fully match the called genes, so a read error is possible. The CDR3 loop reads CSSGLKRTTYEQYF. As DNA, the CDR3 is TGTTCCAGCGGGTTGAAGCGGACCACCTACGAGCAGTACTTC. This chain joins TRBV6-2 or TRBV6-3 and TRBJ2-7; D is possibly TRBD2 (6 bases). CDR3 length: 14 amino acids. Germline CDR1 and CDR2: MNHEY and SVGEGT.

On this clonotype: One end of the junction varies from germline; a read error may be responsible. The J gene is TRBJ2-2, the V gene TRBV4-2; TRBD2 is a possible D gene (5 bases). Germline V lookup: CDR1 LGHNA, CDR2 YNFKEQ. The CDR3 has 16 residues. The CDR3 DNA is TGTACCAGCAGCCAAGATCTCAGAGCGAACACCGGGGAGCCGTTTTTT. It codes for CTSSQDLRANTGEPFF.

With respect to this clonotype: Compared with germline, one end of the junction differs, possibly owing to a read error. The CDR3 DNA is TGTGCCAGCAGTTTAGGTCTCTACAGTGAGCCGTTCTTC. This gives the protein CASSLGLYSEPFF. The chain carries TRBV12-3 or TRBV12-4 and TRBJ2-1; D is uncertain. CDR3 length: 13 amino acids.

Concerning this clonotype itself: This clone may be a read error of a much larger clone one base away. The chain combines TRBV7-9 with TRBJ1-2, with D tentatively TRBD1 (5 bases). The germline V gene encodes CDR1 SEHNR and CDR2 FQNEAQ (reference sequence). CDR3 length: 14 residues. V gave up 4 bases and J gave up 5 bases, with 14 bases separating them. In DNA form, the CDR3 reads TGTGCCAGCAGCTCACAGGATTCAAAGTATGGCTACACCTTC. Encoded protein: CASSSQDSKYGYTF. The full variable domain, completed using reference TRBV7-9 and TRBJ1-2, is DTGVSQNPRHKITKRGQNVTFRCDPISEHNRLYWYRQTLGQGPEFLTYFQNEAQLEKSRLLSDRFSAERPKGSFSTLEIQRTEQGDSAMYLCASSSQDSKYGYTFGSGTRLTVV.

V usage is TRBV12-3 or TRBV12-4 and J usage is TRBJ2-6, with 9 bases matching TRBD2. V lost 5 bases, J lost 1 base, and 9 bases stayed unmatched. The CDR3 runs 18 residues. DNA for the CDR3: TGTGCCAGCAGTCCGCGGCGTAGCGGGAGATCTGGGGCCAACGTCCTGACTTTC. Its translation is CASSPRRSGRSGANVLTF.

This chain joins TRBV12-3 or TRBV12-4 and TRBJ1-4; 7 nucleotides match TRBD1. CDR3 size: 16 residues. The CDR3 region is CTCTLTGRGTNEKLFF. CDR3 nucleotides: TGTACCTGCACCTTGACAGGGAGGGGAACTAATGAAAAACTGTTTTTT.

About this clonotype itself: Mismatch with germline at one junction end may stem from a read error. The rearrangement links TRBV4-2 to TRBJ2-2; TRBD2 aligns across 8 bases. Per germline, CDR1 LGHNA and CDR2 YNFKEQ. The length of the CDR3 is 14 residues. The CDR3 DNA sequence: TGTGCCAGCATGGCTAGCGGGTCTTCCGGGGAACTGCTTTTT. Its protein product is CASMASGSSGELLF.

The chain uses TRBV7-9 and TRBJ2-5; TRBD2 matches at 9 bases. V dropped 8 bases and J dropped 7; count of bases not matched to a gene: 20. The CDR3 is made up of 17 amino acids. Germline values: CDR1 SEHNR, CDR2 FQNEAQ (reference sequence). The CDR3 reads CASGPGLAFGVKATQYF. As DNA, the CDR3 is TGTGCCAGCGGCCCGGGACTAGCCTTTGGCGTGAAAGCGACCCAGTACTTC.

This chain uses TRBV20-1 with TRBJ2-3; 10 bases align to TRBD2. This CDR3 spans 14 amino acids. In germline, CDR1 is DFQATT, CDR2 SNEGSKA (reference sequence). With 2 bases clipped from V and 7 bases from J, the junction kept 6 bases outside the gene matches. This chain's CDR3 is CSARPSGGPNTQYF. In DNA form, the CDR3 reads TGCAGTGCTAGACCTAGCGGGGGCCCGAATACGCAGTATTTT.

The chain is built from TRBV6-1 and TRBJ2-7; D is unresolved. CDR3 size: 16 residues. V was pared by 4 bases and J by 10 bases, with 26 bases between. Germline assignment: CDR1 MNHNS and CDR2 SASEGT. DNA for the CDR3: TGTGCCAGCAGTGGGAGAAACACCGGGCCCCATTACAAACAGTACGTC. It specifies CASSGRNTGPHYKQYV.

As concerns this clonotype: An end of the junction does not agree with germline; a read error may underlie this. This chain joins TRBV4-1 and TRBJ2-1, with D maybe TRBD2 (5 bases). The CDR3 consists of 16 residues. CDR1 and CDR2 (germline): MGHRA, YSYEKL. CDR3 in DNA: TGCGCCAGCTGCCAAGACGAGGGAACATCCTACAATGAGCAGTTCTTC. Translation: CASCQDEGTSYNEQFF.

Worth noting for this clonotype: The junction departs from germline at one end; a sequencing error may be responsible. V and J are TRBV12-3 or TRBV12-4 and TRBJ2-5; D unresolved. The CDR3 runs 13 residues. The CDR3 DNA reads as TGTGCCATCAGTTTTTCCCCCCAAGAGACCCAGTACTTC. This translates into CAISFSPQETQYF.

In the case of this clonotype: The junction shows a germline mismatch at one end, possibly a read error. This chain joins TRBV4-1 and TRBJ2-3; 12 nucleotides match TRBD2. This CDR3 has 18 amino acids. Per germline, CDR1 MGHRA and CDR2 YSYEKL. CDR3 DNA sequence: TGCGCCAGCAGCCGCCTTTCCGGGACTAGCGGGTGCACAGATGCGCAGTATTTT. This translates into CASSRLSGTSGCTDAQYF.

In regard to this clonotype: A much larger clonotype is one base distant, so this may be a read error. This chain uses TRBV4-1 with TRBJ2-7; 10 bases agree with TRBD1. Germline CDR1 reads MGHRA; CDR2 reads YSYEKL. The length of the CDR3 is 17 residues. CDR3 DNA sequence: TGCGCCAGGAGCCAAGTGAGAGGGACAGGGGACTCCTACGAGCAGTACTTC. It yields the protein CARSQVRGTGDSYEQYF.

This chain joins TRBV4-1 and TRBJ2-7; 8 bases agree with TRBD2. The ends lost 3 bases at V and 3 bases at J; junction bases unmatched: 7. CDR1 MGHRA and CDR2 YSYEKL come from the germline V gene. The CDR3 has 15 amino acids. The CDR3: CASSHSGAPGYEQYF. CDR3 DNA sequence: TGCGCCAGCAGCCATAGCGGGGCCCCAGGCTACGAGCAGTACTTC.

This clonotype has just one count. The V gene is TRBV4-1, the J gene TRBJ2-2; D might be TRBD2 (6 bases). This CDR3 has 15 residues. The ends were cut back, 2 bases at V and 2 bases at J, with 9 bases in the middle. Germline CDR1 is MGHRA and CDR2 is YSYEKL. The CDR3 loop is CASSQLGGNTGELFF. The CDR3 nucleotides read TGCGCCAGCAGCCAATTGGGAGGCAACACCGGGGAGCTGTTTTTT.

CDR3 protein: CASSRGGGIGRGLETQYF. DNA of the CDR3: TGTGCCAGCAGCCGAGGTGGGGGTATCGGGCGTGGGCTAGAGACCCAGTACTTC. The gene calls are TRBV5-4 and TRBJ2-5, with D perhaps being TRBD1 or TRBD2 (5 bases each). The germline V and J ends were trimmed by 4 bases and 4 bases, with 26 bases remaining between them. CDR3 length: 18 amino acids. In germline, CDR1 is SGHNT, CDR2 YYREEE (reference sequence). Full variable domain (missing parts from reference TRBV5-4 and TRBJ2-5): ETGVTQSPTHLIKTRGQQVTLRCSSQSGHNTVSWYQQALGQGPQFIFQYYREEENGRGNFPPRFSGLQFPNYSSELNVNALELDDSALYLCASSRGGGIGRGLETQYFGPGTRLLVL.

V usage is TRBV6-1 and J usage is TRBJ1-1; D is uncertain. The CDR3 consists of 15 residues. Germline lookup yields CDR1 MNHNS and CDR2 SASEGT. The CDR3 nucleotides are TGTACCATCGAGGACGGAGGCGTTGGGAGAACTAAAGCTTTCTTT. It specifies CTIEDGGVGRTKAFF.

On this clonotype: With a much larger clone just one base away, this may be a read error. The CDR3 does not end in the conserved phenylalanine or tryptophan, so this is likely a read error. The V call is TRBV24-1, the J call TRBJ2-1; D tentatively fits TRBD1 or TRBD2 (5 bases each). This CDR3 is built from 16 residues. V was clipped by 3 bases and J by 4 bases, with 15 bases between them. The germline V gene has CDR1 KGHDR and CDR2 SFDVKD. CDR3 amino acids: CATSDPRTGTYNEQFY. CDR3 sequence (DNA): TGTGCCACCAGTGATCCCCGCACGGGGACGTACAATGAGCAGTTCTAC.

With regard to this clonotype: At one boundary the junction diverges from the germline segment, which might be a read error. The rearrangement links TRBV11-3 to TRBJ2-5; 11 bases are a match to TRBD2. The CDR3 spans 14 residues. Germline values: CDR1 SGHNT, CDR2 YENEEA. The CDR3 reads CVSNPGLAEETQYF. For the CDR3, the DNA is TGTGTCAGCAACCCGGGACTAGCGGAAGAGACCCAGTATTTC.

On this clonotype: An end of the junction differs from the germline gene, which may be a read error. The CDR3 reads CVSKGDRELFF. In nucleotides, the CDR3 is TGTGTCAGCAAAGGGGACAGGGAGCTGTTTTTT. The V call is TRBV6-6, the J call TRBJ2-2; the D gene is possibly TRBD1 (6 bases). The CDR3 runs 11 residues. Germline V gene sequence: CDR1 MNHNY, CDR2 SVGAGI (reference sequence).

Details on this clonotype: One junction end disagrees with the germline gene, perhaps due to a read error. The rearrangement uses TRBV30 and TRBJ2-6, with a weak D call TRBD1 (5 bases). Germline assignment: CDR1 GTSNPN and CDR2 SVGIG (reference sequence). This CDR3 is built from 16 residues. CDR3 residues: CAWSATTEAGANVPTF. DNA of the CDR3: TGTGCCTGGAGTGCCACAACAGAGGCTGGGGCCAACGTCCCGACTTTC.

This chain links TRBV29-1 with TRBJ2-5; TRBD2 might be the D (5 bases). The CDR3 is 14 residues long. CDR1 and CDR2 from the germline V gene are SQVTM and ANQGSEA. The ends were cut back, 3 bases at V and 5 bases at J, with 16 bases in the middle. The CDR3 DNA follows: TGCAGCGTTGAGGGAGCCCACCCCCGGGAGACCCAGTACTTC. This sequence encodes CSVEGAHPRETQYF.

On this clonotype itself: The junction and the germline gene differ at one end; a read error may be behind it. The chain uses TRBV4-2 and TRBJ2-2; maybe TRBD2 (6 bases). Germline CDR1 reads LGHNA; CDR2 reads YNFKEQ. The length of the CDR3 is 15 residues. The CDR3 bases are TGTGCCAGCAAACTACCGGGAGATGATGGCGTGGAGCTATTTTTT. Translation gives CASKLPGDDGVELFF.

A note on this clonotype: The junction does not match germline at one end; this may be a read error. The gene calls are TRBV10-3 and TRBJ2-1; 13 nucleotides match TRBD2. CDR3 length: 18 amino acids. Germline V gives CDR1 ENHRY, CDR2 SYGVKD. CDR3 in amino acids: CAISERTSGRSGRDEQLF. As DNA, the CDR3 is TGTGCCATCAGTGAGAGGACTAGCGGGAGATCAGGGAGGGATGAGCAGCTCTTC.